This entry lists 27 T cell receptor beta chains sequenced from one sample in a study of Ad26.COV2.S vaccination and SARS-CoV-2 variants (dated by TCRdb to 2020 to 2022). Library construction relied on the immunoSEQ multiplex PCR assay. What TCRdb holds here is the immuneACCESS table cut down to in-frame rearrangements. Part of the clones is not present; checked against another copy, under half of the missing clones reflect an unresolved V gene, and the others are unexplained. A total of around 300,000 clones appear in this sample, roughly 90% of them only once. Of the sample, around 5.5% is held by the ten largest clones. The treatment or condition label, as the study defines it: around 19 received Ad26.COV2.S at low or high dose, single or two shots; 5 received placebo; per-sample allocation not given. For vaccine and placebo recipients, repertoires were sequenced using samples collected on day 63 after the first injection.

Source: peripheral blood, taken in a trial of Ad26.COV2.S vaccine versus placebo. The receptors here all came from a person between 18 and 59 years old who received the Ad26.COV2.S COVID-19 vaccine or a placebo.

This clone was found once. The rearrangement uses TRBV6-6 and TRBJ1-1; D unclear. The CDR3 is made up of 12 amino acids. Germline V gene data show CDR1 as MNHNY and CDR2 as SVGAGI (reference sequence). V lost 3 bases, J lost 3 bases, and 5 bases lay in between. CDR3 sequence reads: CASSYRDTEAFF. The CDR3 region has the DNA TGTGCCAGCAGTTATAGGGACACTGAAGCTTTCTTT.

V is TRBV19 and J is TRBJ2-1; perhaps TRBD2 as D (6 bases). Trimming left V 5 bases short and J 10 bases short, with 12 bases between. This CDR3 spans 12 amino acids. From germline, CDR1 is LNHDA and CDR2 SQIVND (reference sequence). The chain's CDR3 is CASSPREREQFF. The CDR3 DNA sequence: TGTGCCAGTAGTCCCCGGGAGCGAGAGCAGTTCTTC.

This chain links TRBV2 with TRBJ2-1; perhaps TRBD2 as D (5 bases). The CDR3 is 18 residues long. V was shortened by 8 bases and J by 0 bases, with 23 bases between the two germline ends. CDR1 and CDR2 from the germline V gene are SNHLY and FYNNEI. CDR3: CASGKEDLQESSYNEQFF. In DNA, the CDR3 is TGTGCCAGCGGTAAGGAGGACCTCCAAGAAAGCTCCTACAATGAGCAGTTCTTC.

The genes are TRBV6-5 and TRBJ2-2; D is uncertain. Looked up from germline, CDR1 is MNHEY and CDR2 is SVGAGI. Trimming took 6 bases from V and 6 from J, leaving 14 bases between them. The CDR3 has 14 residues. The CDR3 DNA is TGTGCCAGCAGGAAGCAGGCTGGGGCCGGGGAGCTGTTTTTT. Its protein product is CASRKQAGAGELFF.

The genes are TRBV18 and TRBJ1-2; perhaps TRBD1 as D (6 bases). V lost 2 bases, J lost 3 bases, and 16 bases lay in between. The CDR3 contains 16 residues. CDR1 and CDR2 (germline): KGHSH, LQKENI. CDR3 residues: CASSPKYRDWDYGYTF. The CDR3 nucleotides read TGTGCCAGCTCACCAAAATACAGGGATTGGGACTATGGCTACACCTTC.

The chain uses TRBV19 and TRBJ1-1; D might be TRBD1 (5 bases). In germline, CDR1 is LNHDA, CDR2 SQIVND (reference sequence). Trimming stripped 8 bases from V and 4 bases from J, with 17 bases between. This CDR3 has 14 amino acids. The CDR3 DNA is TGTGCCAGTCTAAGGGGTACCCGCACCACTGAAGCTTTCTTT. It translates to CASLRGTRTTEAFF.

The chain is built from TRBV7-3 and TRBJ1-4, with 10 positions matching TRBD1. The CDR3 is 17 residues long. Germline assignment: CDR1 SGHTA and CDR2 FQGTGA. J lost 5 bases, V lost 3 bases, and 9 bases had no gene match. This chain's CDR3 is CASSFLRWTGGNEKLFF. DNA for the CDR3: TGTGCCAGCAGCTTTCTTCGTTGGACAGGGGGAAATGAAAAACTGTTTTTT.

The CDR3 nucleotides read TGTGCCAGCAGCCAGTCGGTGATCAATGAAAAACTGTTTTTT. This sequence encodes CASSQSVINEKLFF. The V and J genes are TRBV14 and TRBJ1-4; D gene unclear. Trimming took off 3 bases at V and 5 bases at J, with 10 bases between the two ends. This CDR3 has 14 amino acids. Germline CDR1 SGHDN, CDR2 FVKESK.

The J gene is TRBJ2-7, the V gene TRBV28; 8 bases match TRBD2. V lost 7 bases to trimming and J lost 5 bases; unmatched junction nucleotides: 10. CDR1 and CDR2 (germline): MDHEN, SYDVKM. The CDR3 spans 14 residues. Written as DNA, the CDR3 is TGTGCCAGCACCCTACCGGGGGGGGCAGACGAGCAGTACTTC. Translated: CASTLPGGADEQYF.

V usage is TRBV19 and J usage is TRBJ2-3; TRBD2 is a possible D gene (5 bases). Trimming removed 3 bases at V and 8 bases at J, with 18 bases between. The CDR3 loop spans 15 amino acids. CDR1 LNHDA and CDR2 SQIVND come from the germline V gene (reference sequence). Written as DNA, the CDR3 is TGTGCCAGTAGTATCGACTCGTCCCGCGGAGGTACGCAGTATTTT. It specifies CASSIDSSRGGTQYF.

The chain combines TRBV3-1 (or the pseudogene TRBV3-2) with TRBJ1-2; D unresolved. The V end lost 0 bases, the J end lost 8 bases, and 7 bases lay between the germline ends. The CDR3 has 12 amino acids. Germline V gene lookup returns CDR1 LGHDT and CDR2 YNNKEL (reference sequence). Here the CDR3 DNA reads TGTGCCAGCAGCCAAGATGTTCGAGGCTACACCTTC. The encoded protein is CASSQDVRGYTF.

The chain employs TRBV18 and TRBJ1-3, with D hard to call. This CDR3 contains 16 residues. Looked up from germline, CDR1 is KGHSH and CDR2 is LQKENI. V shed 3 bases and J shed 0 bases, with 12 bases lying between them. CDR3 region: CASSPTSDGSGNTIYF. The CDR3 DNA follows: TGTGCCAGCTCACCGACCTCGGATGGCTCTGGAAACACCATATATTTT. Complete variable domain (other parts from reference TRBV18 and TRBJ1-3): NAGVMQNPRHLVRRRGQEARLRCSPMKGHSHVYWYRQLPEEGLKFMVYLQKENIIDESGMPKERFSAEFPKEGPSILRIQQVVRGDSAAYFCASSPTSDGSGNTIYFGEGSWLTVV.

The rearrangement joins TRBV19 to TRBJ2-2; 7 bases agree with TRBD1. The CDR3 is made up of 15 amino acids. Germline V gene lookup returns CDR1 LNHDA and CDR2 SQIVND (reference sequence). V gave up 5 bases and J gave up 5 bases; unmatched junction bases: 8. The CDR3 region has the DNA TGTGCCAGTAGTGTACGAGGGACAGTGACCGGGGAGCTGTTTTTT. This encodes CASSVRGTVTGELFF.

V and J are TRBV5-1 and TRBJ2-7; unclear D gene. There are 17 residues in the CDR3. Trimming pared 2 bases from V and 0 bases from J, leaving 18 bases between. Germline assignment: CDR1 SGHRS and CDR2 YFSETQ. DNA of the CDR3: TGCGCCAGCAGCTTAGGAGCGTCCGATCAGATCTCCTACGAGCAGTACGTC. Protein sequence: CASSLGASDQISYEQYV.

This clone was observed once. V gene TRBV3-1 (or the pseudogene TRBV3-2) combines with J gene TRBJ1-2; the match to TRBD1 covers 8 bases. This CDR3 spans 13 amino acids. The germline CDR1 and CDR2 sequences are LGHDT and YNNKEL (reference sequence). After removal of 4 bases from V and 4 bases from J, the junction contained 2 bases not matched to a gene. The CDR3 sequence: CASSRGQGYGYTF. Written as DNA, the CDR3 is TGTGCCAGCAGCCGAGGACAGGGCTATGGCTACACCTTC.

This clone was seen only a few times. The V gene is TRBV5-4, the J gene TRBJ1-2; D unclear. V was shortened by 0 bases and J by 6 bases, with 15 bases between the two germline ends. The CDR3 is made up of 15 amino acids. Germline assignment: CDR1 SGHNT and CDR2 YYREEE (reference sequence). As DNA, the CDR3 is TGTGCCAGCAGCTTGGAACCGCCTTCGTCCGATGGCTACACCTTC. Translation gives CASSLEPPSSDGYTF.

The rearrangement joins TRBV7-8 to TRBJ1-1; possibly TRBD1 for D (5 bases). The length of the CDR3 is 14 residues. CDR1 and CDR2 from the germline V gene are SGHVS and FQNEAQ. The V and J ends lost 2 bases and 5 bases respectively, with 12 bases between them. The CDR3 coding sequence is TGTGCCAGCAGCTTAACAGGTCTTGGGACTGAAGCTTTCTTT. It specifies CASSLTGLGTEAFF.

The V call is TRBV5-1, the J call TRBJ1-1; 8 nucleotides agree with TRBD1. The germline gives CDR1 SGHRS, CDR2 YFSETQ. The CDR3 runs to 15 residues. J gave up 2 bases and V 4 bases, and 7 bases lay outside the gene matches. The CDR3, as DNA: TGCGCCAGCAGCCTATGGACAGGGATTAACACTGAAGCTTTCTTT. Protein: CASSLWTGINTEAFF.

The genes are TRBV5-1 and TRBJ2-4; D call uncertain. The V gene's germline CDR1 is SGHRS and CDR2 YFSETQ. Trimming pared 0 bases from V and 0 bases from J, leaving 16 bases between. There are 18 residues in the CDR3. The CDR3 protein is CASSLGSKMALAKNIQYF. The CDR3 bases are TGCGCCAGCAGCTTGGGTAGTAAAATGGCCCTAGCCAAAAACATTCAGTACTTC.

The chain carries TRBV5-1 and TRBJ2-5; the match to TRBD1 covers 11 bases. Trimming cost V 3 bases and J 4 bases; bases outside gene matches: 5. Germline V gives CDR1 SGHRS, CDR2 YFSETQ. This CDR3 has 15 amino acids. The CDR3 sequence: CASSSTGTGGETQYF. The CDR3 region has the DNA TGCGCCAGCAGCTCAACCGGGACAGGGGGAGAGACCCAGTACTTC.

This clone was detected once. The V gene is TRBV2, the J gene TRBJ1-1; D gene unclear. Deletions cut 10 bases from V and 1 base from J, with 10 bases between. Germline CDR1 SNHLY, CDR2 FYNNEI. This CDR3 region has 12 residues. The CDR3 here is CATSTWNTEAFF. The CDR3 nucleotides read TGTGCCACCTCCACGTGGAACACTGAAGCTTTCTTT.

This chain joins TRBV2 and TRBJ1-1; D might be TRBD1 (5 bases). V lost 8 bases and J lost 7, with 17 bases in between. Germline CDR1 is SNHLY and CDR2 is FYNNEI. The CDR3 spans 13 residues. CDR3 in amino acids: CASGSDPRGEAFF. The CDR3 DNA sequence: TGTGCCAGCGGTTCGGACCCGAGGGGTGAAGCTTTCTTT.

This clone came up a few times. The chain is built from TRBV9 and TRBJ1-5; D not resolved. Trimming left V 3 bases short and J 0 bases short, with 10 bases between. The CDR3 has 15 residues. Per germline, CDR1 SGDLS and CDR2 YYNGEE. As DNA, the CDR3 is TGTGCCAGCAGCGCCGAGGAGGGTAGCAATCAGCCCCAGCATTTT. Amino acid sequence: CASSAEEGSNQPQHF.

The CDR3 loop is CASSLASGGLGGNTIYF. The DNA of the CDR3 is TGTGCCAGCAGCTTAGCATCTGGGGGCTTGGGCGGAAACACCATATATTTT. The chain carries TRBV7-9 and TRBJ1-3; D is possibly TRBD1 (6 bases). Trimming pared 0 bases from V and 4 bases from J, leaving 16 bases between. Germline CDR1 is SEHNR and CDR2 is FQNEAQ (reference sequence). The CDR3 has 17 amino acids.

This clone has a handful of counts. The chain combines TRBV5-5 with TRBJ2-5; D possibly corresponds to TRBD2 (6 bases). Trimming pared 0 bases from V and 4 bases from J, leaving 16 bases between. Germline V gene lookup returns CDR1 SGHKS and CDR2 YYEKEE (reference sequence). The CDR3 has 16 amino acids. The CDR3 loop is CASSLDPWGEGETQYF. The DNA of the CDR3 is TGTGCCAGCAGCTTGGACCCTTGGGGGGAAGGAGAGACCCAGTACTTC.

The V and J genes are TRBV5-4 and TRBJ1-1, with a tentative D call TRBD1 (5 bases). CDR3 length: 18 residues. V was trimmed by 2 bases and J by 5 bases, leaving 25 bases between them. Germline CDR1 and CDR2: SGHNT and YYREEE (reference sequence). The CDR3 region is CASSFLGVTVVDLTEAFF. The DNA of the CDR3 is TGTGCCAGCAGCTTCCTGGGGGTCACGGTGGTGGACCTTACTGAAGCTTTCTTT.

This clone was seen a few times. The chain is built from TRBV6-2 or TRBV6-3 and TRBJ1-2, with D uncertain. The V gene's germline CDR1 is MNHEY and CDR2 SVGEGT. The CDR3 contains 14 residues. Trimming left V 2 bases short and J 8 bases short, with 15 bases between. This CDR3 reads CASSYMEGGKGYTF. CDR3 nucleotide sequence: TGTGCCAGCAGTTACATGGAGGGCGGGAAAGGCTACACCTTC.